The sequence of this TCR beta chain was determined in a study of molecular identifiers for immune sequencing clone quantification. The CDR3 consists of 13 residues. Germline V gene lookup returns CDR1 SGHTA and CDR2 FQGTGA. Trimming removed 5 bases from V and 7 bases from J; junction bases left unmatched: 4. TCR libraries were built in bulk with a published protocol and specific TCR primers. Each CDR3 protein gets one entry after TCRdb re-called the PCR reads with MiXCR. The sample includes roughly 50,000 distinct CDR3 sequences, roughly 38% of them seen just once. This clonotype was counted a few times.

The rearrangement links TRBV7-3 to TRBJ2-1, with TRBD1 identical over 8 bases. Sequencing used naive CD8+ T cells from blood, with Jurkat cell RNA spiked in. Subset in this sample: FACS-sorted CD8+CD4-CCR7+CD45RA+ naive T cells. The TCR originated in a human donor in good health. Some libraries in this study had Jurkat cell RNA spiked in. DNA for the CDR3: TGTGCCAGCAGCGCGACAGGGGCTAATGAGCAGTTCTTC. Translation: CASSATGANEQFF.